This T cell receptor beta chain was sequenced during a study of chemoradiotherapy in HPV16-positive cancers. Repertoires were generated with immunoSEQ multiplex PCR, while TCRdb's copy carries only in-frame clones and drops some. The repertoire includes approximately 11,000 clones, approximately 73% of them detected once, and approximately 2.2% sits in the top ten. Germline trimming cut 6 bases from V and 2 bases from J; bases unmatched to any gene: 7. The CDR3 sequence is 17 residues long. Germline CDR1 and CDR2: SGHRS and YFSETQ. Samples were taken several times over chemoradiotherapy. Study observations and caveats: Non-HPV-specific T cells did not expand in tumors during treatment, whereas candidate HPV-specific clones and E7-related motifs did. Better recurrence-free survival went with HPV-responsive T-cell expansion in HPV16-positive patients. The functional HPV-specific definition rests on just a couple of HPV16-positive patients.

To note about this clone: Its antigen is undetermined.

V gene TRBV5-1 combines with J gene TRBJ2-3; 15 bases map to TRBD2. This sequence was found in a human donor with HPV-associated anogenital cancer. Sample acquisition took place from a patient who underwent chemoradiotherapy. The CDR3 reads CASTGTSGGLITDTQYF. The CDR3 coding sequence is TGCGCCAGCACCGGGACTAGCGGGGGGCTAATCACAGATACGCAGTATTTT.